Listed below are T cell receptor beta chains from one sample, sequenced in a study of CD8+ T cells in alopecia areata. Some clones are missing from TCRdb's copy, which holds only in-frame ones; the method was immunoSEQ multiplex PCR. This table has around 190,000 clones, around three fifths appearing once. Sequenced here: CD4+ T cells sorted from blood, sampled at week 24, from a patient treated with tofacitinib. The receptors derive from a human donor with alopecia areata. The CDR3 runs from the conserved cysteine through the conserved F or W. Each record gives: J gene, D gene, clone size, V gene, CDR3 DNA, CDR3 protein. D genes are given only for firm matches. Expanded clones get a size class; other rows say once, few or many, or leave the size out.

TRBJ1-5 | . | few | TRBV23-1 | TGCGCCAGTTGTTTGCAGCCCCAGCATTTT | CASCLQPQHF
TRBJ2-1 | TRBD1 | . | TRBV13 | TGTGCCAGCAGCATCAGTACAGGGGATGGTTTTTACAATGAGCAGTTCTTC | CASSISTGDGFYNEQFF
TRBJ2-4 | . | . | TRBV4-3 | TGCGCCAGCAGCCAAGACTGGACACCTCTAGCCAAAAACATTCAGTACTTC | CASSQDWTPLAKNIQYF
TRBJ2-1 | . | . | TRBV2 | TGTGCCAGCAGTAAAATCCCAGGGAGCTCCTACAATGAGCAGTTCTTC | CASSKIPGSSYNEQFF
TRBJ1-5 | TRBD1 | . | TRBV7-2 | TGTGCCAGCAGCATAACCGGGACAGGGAGCAATCAGCCCCAGCATTTT | CASSITGTGSNQPQHF
TRBJ1-2 | . | . | TRBV4-3 | TGCGCCAGCAGCCAAGGACAGGATAAGGATGGCTACACCTTC | CASSQGQDKDGYTF
TRBJ2-7 | TRBD1 | . | TRBV29-1 | TGCAGCGTTGGGACAGGGCGCGGGTCCTACGAGCAGTACTTC | CSVGTGRGSYEQYF
TRBJ1-1 | . | few | TRBV4-1 | TGCGCCAGCAGCCAAGATCAACTAGGAGTGAACACTGAAGCTTTCTTT | CASSQDQLGVNTEAFF
TRBJ2-2 | TRBD1 | . | TRBV5-1 | TGCGCCAGCAGTATGACAGGGAGTCGGACCGGGGAGCTGTTTTTT | CASSMTGSRTGELFF
TRBJ1-3 | . | . | TRBV5-1 | TGCGCCAGCAGCTTGAGCCCGATCTCTGGAAACACCATATATTTT | CASSLSPISGNTIYF
TRBJ2-1 | . | . | TRBV29-1 | TGCAGCGCTGACACCAAACGTACCTACAATGAGCAGTTCTTC | CSADTKRTYNEQFF